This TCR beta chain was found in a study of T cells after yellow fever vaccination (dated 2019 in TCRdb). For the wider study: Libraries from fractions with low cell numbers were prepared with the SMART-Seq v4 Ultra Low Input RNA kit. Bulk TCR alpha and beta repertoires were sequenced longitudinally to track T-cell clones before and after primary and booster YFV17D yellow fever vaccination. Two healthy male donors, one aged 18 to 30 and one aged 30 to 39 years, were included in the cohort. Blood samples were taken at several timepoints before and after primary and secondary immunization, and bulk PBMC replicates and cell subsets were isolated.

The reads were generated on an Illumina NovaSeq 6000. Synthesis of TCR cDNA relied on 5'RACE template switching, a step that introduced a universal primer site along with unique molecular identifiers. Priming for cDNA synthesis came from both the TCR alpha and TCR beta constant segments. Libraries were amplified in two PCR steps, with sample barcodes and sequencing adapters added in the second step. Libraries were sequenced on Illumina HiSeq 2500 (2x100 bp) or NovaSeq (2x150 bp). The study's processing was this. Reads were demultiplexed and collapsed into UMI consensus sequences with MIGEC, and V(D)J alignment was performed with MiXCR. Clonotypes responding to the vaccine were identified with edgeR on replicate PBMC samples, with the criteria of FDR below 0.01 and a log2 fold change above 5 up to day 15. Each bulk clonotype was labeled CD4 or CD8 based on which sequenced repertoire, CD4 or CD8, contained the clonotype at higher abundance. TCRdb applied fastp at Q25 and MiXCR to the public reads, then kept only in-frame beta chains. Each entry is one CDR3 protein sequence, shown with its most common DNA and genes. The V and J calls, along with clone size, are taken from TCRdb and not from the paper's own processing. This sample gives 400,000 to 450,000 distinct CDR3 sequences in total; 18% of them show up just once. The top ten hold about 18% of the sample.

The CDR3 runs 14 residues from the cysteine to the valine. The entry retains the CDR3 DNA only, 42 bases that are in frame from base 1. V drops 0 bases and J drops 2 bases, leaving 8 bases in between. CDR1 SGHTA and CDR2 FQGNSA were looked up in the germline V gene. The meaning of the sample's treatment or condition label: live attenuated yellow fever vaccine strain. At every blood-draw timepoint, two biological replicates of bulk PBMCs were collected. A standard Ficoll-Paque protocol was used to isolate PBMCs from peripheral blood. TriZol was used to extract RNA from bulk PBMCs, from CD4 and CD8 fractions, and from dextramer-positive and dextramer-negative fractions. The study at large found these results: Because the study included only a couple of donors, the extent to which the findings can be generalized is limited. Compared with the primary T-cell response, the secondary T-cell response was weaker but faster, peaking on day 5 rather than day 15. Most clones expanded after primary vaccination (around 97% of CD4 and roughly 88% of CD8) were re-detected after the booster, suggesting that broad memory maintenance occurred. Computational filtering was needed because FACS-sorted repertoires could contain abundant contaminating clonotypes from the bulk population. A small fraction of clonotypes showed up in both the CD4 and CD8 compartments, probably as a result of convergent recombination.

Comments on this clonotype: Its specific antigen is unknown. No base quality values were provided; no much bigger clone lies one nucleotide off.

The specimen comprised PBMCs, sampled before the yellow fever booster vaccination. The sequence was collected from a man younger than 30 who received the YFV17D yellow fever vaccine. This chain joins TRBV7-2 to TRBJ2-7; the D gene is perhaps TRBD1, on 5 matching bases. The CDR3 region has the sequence CASSLAAGPYEQYV. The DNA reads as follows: TGTGCCAGCAGCTTAGCGGCAGGGCCCTACGAGCAGTACGTC.